The entry below describes one TCR beta chain. The antigen is unknown. PCR involved 60 Vbeta and 13 Jbeta primers. Profiling relied on immunoSEQ multiplex PCR, and the TCRdb table lists in-frame clones only, not all of them. The table records approximately 140,000 clones, about three quarters of them present only once. This sample is part of a study of cytomegalovirus exposure and HLA in healthy donors. Study conclusions and caveats: Later analysis showed most CMV-associated TCR beta chains appearing HLA-restricted. In a later analysis, DRB1 alleles had the most associated TCRs; HLA-C alleles the fewest.

This TCR came from a woman aged 55-75 years in good health and CMV-seropositive. The sample was PBMCs.

The CDR3 nucleotides read TGTGCCAGCAGCTTGCGACAGGGGCCTGGGAATGAGCAGTTCTTC. Protein product: CASSLRQGPGNEQFF. V usage is TRBV11-2 and J usage is TRBJ2-1; 8 bases align to TRBD1. Germline CDR1 reads SGHAT; CDR2 reads FQNNGV. The J segment lost 7 bases and the V segment lost 3 bases, leaving 8 bases of the junction unmatched. There are 15 residues in the CDR3.